This entry lists 29 T cell receptor beta chains sequenced from one sample in a study of neurological immune-mediated disorders. MiXCR, run by TCRdb on the 5' RACE reads, gives a single entry per CDR3 protein. This sample has approximately 52,000 distinct CDR3 sequences, with around 3.3% found just once. The sequenced sample was PBMCs. These receptors originate from a man aged 40-50 years with multiple sclerosis.

This clonotype was seen many times. This chain joins TRBV4-1 and TRBJ2-2; 10 bases agree with TRBD2. Germline-derived CDR1 and CDR2 are MGHRA and YSYEKL. CDR3 length: 18 amino acids. V lost 0 bases to trimming and J lost 3 bases; unmatched junction nucleotides: 7. The CDR3 bases are TGCGCCAGCAGCCAAGAAAGTTGGACTAGCGGATACACCGGGGAGCTGTTTTTT. Encoded protein: CASSQESWTSGYTGELFF.

The sample holds many counts of this clonotype. The gene calls are TRBV10-3 and TRBJ1-2; D remains unclear. The V end was cut by 3 bases, the J end by 4 bases, with 15 bases between. CDR1 is ENHRY, CDR2 SYGVKD, per germline. CDR3 length equals 15 residues. The CDR3 region has the DNA TGTGCCATCAGTGAAGGGCAGCCTAGGACCTATGGCTACACCTTC. Its protein product is CAISEGQPRTYGYTF.

The chain recombines TRBV7-8 with TRBJ2-5; D uncertain. CDR1 and CDR2 from the germline V gene are SGHVS and FQNEAQ. This CDR3 spans 16 amino acids. V gave up 0 bases and J gave up 1 base, with 12 bases separating them. CDR3 in DNA: TGTGCCAGCAGCTTAGCGTTTGACGCCTTCCAAGAGACCCAGTACTTC. Its protein product is CASSLAFDAFQETQYF.

This clonotype was detected only a few times. The J gene is TRBJ2-1, the V gene TRBV7-9, with 9 bases identical to TRBD2. V shed 6 bases, J shed 7 bases, and the junction held 7 bases outside the gene matches. Germline-derived CDR1 and CDR2 are SEHNR and FQNEAQ (reference sequence). The CDR3 spans 14 residues. DNA of the CDR3: TGTGCCAGCAGGCGAGCGGGGGGCGAAAATGAGCAGTTCTTC. Its translation is CASRRAGGENEQFF.

This clonotype was picked up many times. The chain combines TRBV9 with TRBJ2-1, with TRBD1 identical over 10 bases. Germline V gene sequence: CDR1 SGDLS, CDR2 YYNGEE. This CDR3 is 17 amino acids long. J gave up 5 bases and V 0 bases, and 8 bases lay outside the gene matches. CDR3 nucleotide sequence: TGTGCCAGCAGCGTAGTTGGGGGACAGGGGTGGAACAATGAGCAGTTCTTC. Translated, it gives CASSVVGGQGWNNEQFF.

This clonotype was seen many times. The genes are TRBV3-1 and TRBJ2-7; TRBD1 might be the D (7 bases). V lost 2 bases and J lost 4, with 15 bases in between. Germline CDR1 and CDR2: LGHDT and YNNKEL (reference sequence). This CDR3 region has 15 residues. CDR3 in amino acids: CASSQQGGVAYEQYF. CDR3 in DNA: TGTGCCAGCAGCCAACAGGGGGGAGTTGCGTACGAGCAGTACTTC.

This clonotype occurred many times. For the CDR3, the DNA is TGTGCCACCCATCCACAGGGTAGCGCGAGGAATCAGCCCCAGCATTTT. Its protein is CATHPQGSARNQPQHF. The rearrangement uses TRBV19 and TRBJ1-5, with D perhaps TRBD1 (6 bases). CDR1 and CDR2 from the germline V gene are LNHDA and SQIVND (reference sequence). Trimming took off 10 bases at V and 4 bases at J, with 23 bases between the two ends. The CDR3 sequence is 16 residues long.

This clonotype was found many times. An end of the junction differs from the germline gene, which may be a read error. V gene TRBV7-7 combines with J gene TRBJ2-3; D is ambiguous. The CDR3 has 15 residues. The germline gives CDR1 SSHAT, CDR2 FNYEAQ (reference sequence). The CDR3: CASSLRPLGSDTQYF. The CDR3 region has the DNA TGTGCTAGCAGCCTTAGGCCGCTAGGGTCAGATACGCAGTATTTT.

This clonotype has a count of ten or more. The chain has TRBV11-2 and TRBJ2-7; 9 nucleotides match TRBD1. J gave up 2 bases and V 6 bases, and 8 bases lay outside the gene matches. This CDR3 has 15 residues. Germline CDR1 is SGHAT and CDR2 is FQNNGV. In DNA form, the CDR3 reads TGTGCCAGCAGACTCGCCCGACAGGGGGCCTACGAGCAGTACTTC. This gives the protein CASRLARQGAYEQYF.

The table lists this clonotype with many counts. The rearrangement joins TRBV9 to TRBJ1-1; 11 bases line up with TRBD1. Germline values: CDR1 SGDLS, CDR2 YYNGEE. The length of the CDR3 is 17 residues. Trimming at V came to 2 bases and at J to 4 bases, leaving 10 bases not matched to a gene. The CDR3 nucleotides are TGTGCCAGCAGCGTCGAGCCTGTCGGACAGGGGGCCACTGAAGCTTTCTTT. Translation: CASSVEPVGQGATEAFF.

This clonotype counts as medium-sized. The rearrangement joins TRBV20-1 to TRBJ2-5; D gene unclear. The CDR3 has 16 amino acids. V was clipped by 1 base and J by 5 bases, with 20 bases between them. In germline, CDR1 is DFQATT, CDR2 SNEGSKA (reference sequence). The DNA of the CDR3 is TGCAGTGCTAGAGCATTGAAAATTCAGGTCTCGGAGACCCAGTACTTC. Protein: CSARALKIQVSETQYF.

This clonotype was seen many times. The genes are TRBV24-1 and TRBJ2-1; no firm D call. The CDR3 length is 16 residues. Germline CDR1 KGHDR, CDR2 SFDVKD. V was cut by 4 bases and J by 2 bases, with 14 bases left in between. The CDR3 bases are TGTGCCACCAGTGACCGCGACTCGTGGACCTACAATGAGCAGTTCTTC. It specifies CATSDRDSWTYNEQFF.

This clonotype was seen at least ten times. The chain recombines TRBV4-1 with TRBJ2-2; a possible D gene is TRBD2 (5 bases). The CDR3 is 16 amino acids. Germline lookup yields CDR1 MGHRA and CDR2 YSYEKL. V lost 5 bases to trimming and J lost 4 bases, with 17 bases between them. The CDR3 DNA is TGCGCCAGCAGCGAGATCCGGGGAGAAGGCACCGGGGAGCTGTTTTTT. This translates into CASSEIRGEGTGELFF.

The table lists this clonotype with many counts. The CDR3 sequence is CASSLEAGMDYEQYF. The CDR3 region has the DNA TGTGCCAGCAGCTTAGAGGCAGGGATGGACTACGAGCAGTACTTC. The chain couples TRBV7-9 to TRBJ2-7, with D maybe TRBD1 (5 bases). From germline, CDR1 is SEHNR and CDR2 FQNEAQ (reference sequence). The CDR3 spans 15 residues. With 1 base removed from V and 3 bases from J, the gap between germline ends came to 13 bases.

About this clonotype itself: A much larger clone differs from this one at a single base, so this may be a read error. V gene TRBV19 combines with J gene TRBJ2-5, with D perhaps assigned TRBD1 or TRBD2 (5 bases each). The length of the CDR3 is 11 residues. CDR1 is LNHDA and CDR2 is SQIVND in the germline V gene (reference sequence). This CDR3 is CASRMGETPYF. CDR3 coding DNA: TGTGCCAGTAGAATGGGGGAGACCCCGTACTTC.

Ten or more counts support this clonotype. The chain recombines TRBV29-1 with TRBJ2-1, with D perhaps assigned TRBD1 or TRBD2 (6 bases each). CDR3 length: 14 residues. In germline, CDR1 is SQVTM, CDR2 ANQGSEA. Trimming left V 1 base short and J 8 bases short, with 15 bases between. The CDR3 nucleotides read TGCAGCGTTGAAGGGGGTTCGGGGGCCGATGAGCAGTTCTTC. Translating it yields CSVEGGSGADEQFF.

This clonotype was detected ten times or more. The V gene is TRBV12-3 or TRBV12-4, the J gene TRBJ2-1; either TRBD1 or TRBD2 may fit D (6 bases each). The CDR3 runs 12 residues. Trimming left V 1 base short and J 13 bases short, with 11 bases between. The CDR3 here is CASSLGRGDQFF. CDR3 DNA: TGTGCCAGCAGTTTAGGTAGGGGGGACCAGTTCTTC.

This clonotype has a handful of counts. This chain joins TRBV10-1 and TRBJ2-1; no reliable D call. The CDR3 spans 14 residues. The V gene's germline CDR1 is WNHNN and CDR2 SYGVQD (reference sequence). V gave up 0 bases and J gave up 4 bases, with 7 bases separating them. This CDR3 is CASSESNGYNEQFF. The DNA for the CDR3 is TGCGCCAGCAGTGAGTCCAACGGGTACAATGAGCAGTTCTTC.

This clonotype was recorded many times. The CDR3 loop is CASSPTGSTEAFF. The CDR3 DNA reads TGTGCCAGCAGCCCCACAGGGTCCACTGAAGCTTTCTTT. The chain combines TRBV7-3 with TRBJ1-1, with D possibly matching TRBD1 (6 bases). This CDR3 is built from 13 residues. The V end was cut by 5 bases, the J end by 4 bases, with 11 bases between. The germline CDR1 and CDR2 sequences are SGHTA and FQGTGA.

This clonotype was seen at least ten times. V and J are TRBV5-1 and TRBJ1-5; a weak D match, TRBD1 (5 bases). CDR1 is SGHRS, CDR2 YFSETQ, per germline. This CDR3 is 15 amino acids long. Trimming took off 0 bases at V and 8 bases at J, with 15 bases between the two ends. CDR3 nucleotide sequence: TGCGCCAGCAGCTTGGGGGGGGGAAGGATGGAGCCCCAGCATTTT. It encodes CASSLGGGRMEPQHF.

Many counts were recorded for this clonotype. J is TRBJ2-2 and V is TRBV20-1, with 10 bases that match TRBD1. Trimming cost V 4 bases and J 6 bases; bases outside gene matches: 2. The CDR3 covers 13 residues. Germline CDR1 DFQATT, CDR2 SNEGSKA (reference sequence). This CDR3 is CSAKTGGAGELFF. CDR3 in DNA: TGCAGTGCTAAGACAGGGGGCGCCGGGGAGCTGTTTTTT.

This clonotype was seen ten or more times. The genes are TRBV20-1 and TRBJ2-1; TRBD2 is a possible D gene (7 bases). Germline loops: CDR1 DFQATT, CDR2 SNEGSKA (reference sequence). The CDR3 totals 14 residues. V lost 6 bases and J lost 10, with 22 bases in between. DNA of the CDR3: TGCAGTGCCAAAATGGAGGGGGGGAGGTGGGAGCAGTTCTTC. This encodes CSAKMEGGRWEQFF.

As for this clonotype: A read error may produce the germline difference seen at one junction end. CDR3 region: CANSPLLAGSTDTQYF. The CDR3 bases are TGTGCCAACTCACCACTTTTAGCGGGTAGCACAGATACGCAGTATTTT. This chain links TRBV18 with TRBJ2-3; TRBD2 agrees at 7 bases. Per germline, CDR1 KGHSH and CDR2 LQKENI. The length of the CDR3 is 16 residues.

This clonotype was counted at least ten times. V gene TRBV20-1 combines with J gene TRBJ2-7; 12 bases agree with TRBD2. There are 15 residues in the CDR3. The germline gives CDR1 DFQATT, CDR2 SNEGSKA (reference sequence). V gave up 3 bases and J gave up 3 bases; unmatched junction bases: 6. The CDR3 sequence: CSASLLAGGLYEQYF. As DNA, the CDR3 is TGCAGTGCTAGCCTACTAGCGGGGGGTCTCTACGAGCAGTACTTC.

This clonotype was detected ten times or more. The gene calls are TRBV12-3 or TRBV12-4 and TRBJ2-5; weak D call: TRBD2 (5 bases). This CDR3 is 13 amino acids long. V was cut by 7 bases and J by 5 bases, with 14 bases left in between. CDR3 sequence (DNA): TGTGCCAGCACCCTCCAAGGAGGCGAGACCCAGTACTTC. Protein sequence: CASTLQGGETQYF.

This clonotype came up many times. V is TRBV7-2 and J is TRBJ2-3; D possibly corresponds to TRBD1 (6 bases). Trimming removed 5 bases from V and 1 base from J, with 19 bases in between. This CDR3 has 17 residues. Germline assignment: CDR1 SGHTA and CDR2 FQGNSA. CDR3 bases: TGTGCCAGCAGCCCAACCTCCAGGGGAAGGGGCACAGATACGCAGTATTTT. Encoded protein: CASSPTSRGRGTDTQYF.

In this sample, this clonotype turned up many times. The CDR3 protein is CASSLIGGSGEQYF. As DNA, the CDR3 is TGTGCCAGCAGCCTAATCGGGGGTTCAGGCGAGCAGTACTTC. This sequence joins TRBV14 and TRBJ2-7, with D tentatively TRBD2 (6 bases). The CDR3 is made up of 14 amino acids. Between the trimmed V and J ends, which lost 4 bases and 6 bases, there was a span of 16 bases. Germline assignment: CDR1 SGHDN and CDR2 FVKESK.

This clonotype was seen ten or more times. The rearrangement joins TRBV5-1 to TRBJ1-1; possible D gene TRBD1, 6 bases. Trimming shortened V by 1 base and J by 3 bases, and 13 bases separated the two germline ends. This CDR3 is 15 amino acids long. CDR1 SGHRS and CDR2 YFSETQ come from the germline V gene. The CDR3 sequence is CASSLFGGDDTEAFF. In nucleotides, the CDR3 is TGCGCCAGCAGCTTGTTCGGGGGCGACGACACTGAAGCTTTCTTT.

There are many counts of this clonotype. V is TRBV12-3 or TRBV12-4 and J is TRBJ1-4; D is unclear. The CDR3 is made up of 13 amino acids. V lost 4 bases, J lost 9 bases, and 12 bases lay in between. CDR3 in amino acids: CASSYVQVQKLFF. The DNA for the CDR3 is TGTGCCAGCAGTTACGTCCAGGTCCAAAAACTGTTTTTT.